The source of this T cell receptor beta chain is a study of cytomegalovirus exposure and HLA in healthy donors. On this clone itself: Its antigen is unknown.

The CDR3 length is 16 residues. CDR1 and CDR2 (germline): SGHRS, YFSETQ. V lost 1 base, J lost 1 base, and 14 bases lay in between. General observations from the study: As a later analysis showed, several of the most significant clusters appeared to be linked to common viral pathogens. TCR association rates varied by HLA locus in a later analysis, with DRB1 highest and HLA-C lowest. Excluded: some indistinguishable V segments such as TRBV6-2 and TRBV6-3. It was reported that the classifier diagnosed cytomegalovirus status with high specificity and sensitivity in both the original and validation cohorts.

Primers included in the PCR were 60 Vbeta and 13 Jbeta primers. The table came from immunoSEQ multiplex PCR; TCRdb's copy has only in-frame clones and leaves some out. The repertoire holds around 130,000 clones, with approximately 65% as singletons. Sequences were obtained from PBMCs. The rearrangement joins TRBV5-1 to TRBJ1-1; unclear D gene. The TCR was taken from a woman aged 55-69 years in good health and CMV-seronegative. Written as DNA, the CDR3 is TGCGCCAGCAGCTTGTACCCCGGACTCCCGAACACTGAAGCTTTCTTT. This codes for CASSLYPGLPNTEAFF.